These 9 T cell receptor beta chains were all obtained from the same sample, sequenced in a study of neoadjuvant nivolumab and ipilimumab in lung cancer. This table comes from immunoSEQ multiplex PCR, and its TCRdb copy is limited to in-frame clones, with some not included. The sample includes some 30,000 clones, 90% of them seen just once. This specimen was peripheral blood, taken after neoadjuvant nivolumab, alone or with ipilimumab, at or shortly before surgery. The receptor source for this set is an adult with non-small cell lung cancer.

The V and J genes are TRBV18 and TRBJ2-6; D is uncertain. The length of the CDR3 is 15 residues. Trimming stripped 5 bases from V and 0 bases from J, with 8 bases between. CDR1 KGHSH and CDR2 LQKENI come from the germline V gene. The CDR3 bases are TGTGCCAGCTCAAGAGACGGCTCTGGGGCCAACGTCCTGACTTTC. Protein product: CASSRDGSGANVLTF.

Of note for this clone: Its ends do not fully match the called genes, so a read error is possible. J is TRBJ2-1 and V is TRBV7-2; D might be TRBD2 (6 bases). The V gene's germline CDR1 is SGHTA and CDR2 FQGNSA. The CDR3 has 15 amino acids. The CDR3 is CASSPGTGAYSEQFF. CDR3 DNA: TGTGCCAGCAGCCCCGGGACTGGAGCCTACAGTGAGCAGTTCTTC. The complete variable domain, with remaining parts taken from reference TRBV7-2 and TRBJ2-1, reads GAGVSQSPSNKVTEKGKDVELRCDPISGHTALYWYRQSLGQGLEFLIYFQGNSAPDKSGLPSDRFSAERTGGSVSTLTIQRTQQEDSAVYLCASSPGTGAYSEQFFGPGTRLTVL.

The chain has TRBV2 and TRBJ2-5; D remains unclear. V was clipped by 9 bases and J by 5 bases, with 25 bases between them. Per the germline V gene, CDR1 is SNHLY and CDR2 is FYNNEI. The CDR3 length is 16 residues. The CDR3 sequence: CASLLVFVGVEETQYF. CDR3 DNA: TGTGCCAGTCTTCTCGTCTTTGTAGGAGTCGAGGAGACCCAGTACTTC.

V is TRBV5-6 and J is TRBJ2-3; the D is unclear. Germline lookup yields CDR1 SGHDT and CDR2 YYEEEE. The CDR3 is 14 residues long. V lost 4 bases and J 0 bases, leaving 9 bases between the germline ends. DNA for the CDR3: TGTGCCAGCAGCGACTTAGTTAGCACAGATACGCAGTATTTT. Amino acid sequence: CASSDLVSTDTQYF.

The chain combines TRBV5-5 with TRBJ1-5; D is perhaps TRBD1 (5 bases). The germline V gene has CDR1 SGHKS and CDR2 YYEKEE (reference sequence). The CDR3 has 15 residues. Between the trimmed V and J ends, which lost 4 bases and 3 bases, there was a span of 14 bases. This CDR3 is CASSPEGIPNQPQHF. CDR3 in DNA: TGTGCCAGCAGCCCTGAGGGGATACCCAATCAGCCCCAGCATTTT. Together with reference TRBV5-5 and TRBJ1-5, the CDR3 gives the full variable domain: DAGVTQSPTHLIKTRGQQVTLRCSPISGHKSVSWYQQVLGQGPQFIFQYYEKEERGRGNFPDRFSARQFPNYSSELNVNALLLGDSALYLCASSPEGIPNQPQHFGDGTRLSIL.

The chain is built from TRBV5-5 and TRBJ1-5, with TRBD1 identical over 10 bases. CDR1 SGHKS and CDR2 YYEKEE come from the germline V gene (reference sequence). J lost 7 bases, V lost 4 bases, and 8 bases had no gene match. The CDR3 totals 15 residues. CDR3 region: CASSTGQGLRQPQHF. The CDR3 DNA reads as TGTGCCAGCAGCACGGGACAGGGGCTGAGGCAGCCCCAGCATTTT.

J is TRBJ2-7 and V is TRBV1; the table's D call, TRBD1, was not checked against the DNA. TRBV1 counts as a pseudogene. CDR3 size: 14 residues. CDR3: CTSSQVTGDYEQYF. The CDR3 coding sequence is TGCACCAGCAGCCAAGTAACAGGAGACTACGAGCAGTACTTC.

The chain couples TRBV11-2 to TRBJ1-4; a weak D match, TRBD1 (5 bases). This CDR3 has 11 amino acids. Germline CDR1 SGHAT, CDR2 FQNNGV. Deletions cut 7 bases from V and 9 bases from J, with 9 bases between. The CDR3 protein is CASTGGQKLFF. The CDR3 nucleotides are TGTGCCAGCACCGGGGGTCAAAAACTGTTTTTT.

The rearrangement joins TRBV2 to TRBJ2-7; D uncertain. Germline V lookup: CDR1 SNHLY, CDR2 FYNNEI. The CDR3 contains 15 residues. V lost 4 bases and J lost 2, with 15 bases in between. CDR3 residues: CASSGKGAEPYEQYF. Written as DNA, the CDR3 is TGTGCCAGCAGTGGTAAAGGTGCCGAGCCCTACGAGCAGTACTTC.